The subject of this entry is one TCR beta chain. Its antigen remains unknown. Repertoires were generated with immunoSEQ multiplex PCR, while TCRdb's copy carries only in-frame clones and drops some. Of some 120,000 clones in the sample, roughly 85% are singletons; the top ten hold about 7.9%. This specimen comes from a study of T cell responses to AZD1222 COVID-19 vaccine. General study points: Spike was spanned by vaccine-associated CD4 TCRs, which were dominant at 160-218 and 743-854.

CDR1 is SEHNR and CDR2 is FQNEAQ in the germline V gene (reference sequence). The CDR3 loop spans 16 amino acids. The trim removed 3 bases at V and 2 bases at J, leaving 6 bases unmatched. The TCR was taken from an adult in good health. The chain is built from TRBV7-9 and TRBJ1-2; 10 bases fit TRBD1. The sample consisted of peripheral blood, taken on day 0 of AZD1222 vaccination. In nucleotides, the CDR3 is TGTGCCAGCAGCTTTCCTCGGACAGGGGGGAACTATGGCTACACCTTC. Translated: CASSFPRTGGNYGYTF.